This section outlines one TCR beta chain sequence together with its context. Some clones are missing from TCRdb's copy, which holds only in-frame ones; the method was immunoSEQ multiplex PCR. Counted here are approximately 360,000 clones, around nine tenths occurring once; the ten biggest clones make up more than 0.85%. The data derive from a study of blood T cell repertoires in COVID-19. Across the study: The study drew acute and convalescent COVID-19 samples from the United States, Italy and Spain.

The study assigned cohorts using participant-reported clinical history. Trimming cost V 3 bases and J 4 bases, with 12 bases left between them. Germline V gene data show CDR1 as SGHTA and CDR2 as FQGTGA. The CDR3 is 15 residues long. The sequence derives from a young woman with acute COVID-19. The material sequenced was PBMCs or T cells enriched from blood (not recorded which). The V gene is TRBV7-3, the J gene TRBJ2-2, with D perhaps TRBD1 (6 bases). This CDR3 is CASSFAPTGTGELFF. For the CDR3, the DNA is TGTGCCAGCAGCTTCGCCCCGACAGGCACCGGGGAGCTGTTTTTT.